This T cell receptor (beta chain) derives from a study of blood T cell repertoires in COVID-19. Data came from immunoSEQ multiplex PCR; TCRdb stores just in-frame clones and leaves some out. The data show 150,000 to 200,000 clones, 90% seen once. The CDR3 is 15 amino acids. Trimming took off 2 bases at V and 8 bases at J, with 16 bases between the two ends. Germline-derived CDR1 and CDR2 are MDHEN and SYDVKM. The chain links TRBV28 to TRBJ2-1, with D tentatively TRBD2 (5 bases). The receptor was derived from a man in his fifties or sixties with acute or convalescent COVID-19. Input material: peripheral blood. The DNA of the CDR3 is TGTGCCAGCAGTTTAGACCTAGCTTTGCCCTATGAGCAGTTCTTC. Amino acid sequence: CASSLDLALPYEQFF.